This T cell receptor (beta chain) was retrieved from a study of cytomegalovirus exposure and HLA in healthy donors. Germline V gene sequence: CDR1 LGHNA, CDR2 YNFKEQ. The length of the CDR3 is 15 residues. V gave up 1 base and J gave up 1 base, with 10 bases separating them. Study-wide results and caveats: TRBV6-2, TRBV6-3 and some other V segments were excluded as indistinguishable. In terms of immune exposure information, only CMV serostatus was available. Association with HLA alleles at 0.05 false discovery rate was found for 16,951 TCR beta sequences in a later analysis.

There are a few counts of this clone. The antigen is undetermined. Amplification used 60 Vbeta primers and 13 Jbeta primers. Assay: immunoSEQ multiplex PCR; the TCRdb copy retains only in-frame clones and omits some. The sample carries some 140,000 clones, 70% to 80% recorded once. The TCR comes from a man aged 25-45 years in good health and CMV-seropositive. The rearrangement uses TRBV4-2 and TRBJ2-5; TRBD1 is a possible D gene (6 bases). Sequenced material: PBMCs. The DNA for the CDR3 is TGTGCCAGCAGCCAAGGGGACACCGTCCAAGAGACCCAGTACTTC. This encodes CASSQGDTVQETQYF.